A single sample is the source of the 22 T cell receptor beta chains below, sequenced in a study of cytomegalovirus exposure and HLA in healthy donors. Assay used: immunoSEQ multiplex PCR; TCRdb lists only in-frame clones, some missing. The sample yields around 130,000 clones, roughly 91% seen once. The sequenced sample was PBMCs. These receptors came from a man aged 25 to 45 in good health and CMV-seronegative.

J is TRBJ2-5 and V is TRBV5-1, with a weak D call TRBD1 (5 bases). V was pared by 1 base and J by 5 bases, with 6 bases between. CDR3 size: 12 residues. The germline V gene has CDR1 SGHRS and CDR2 YFSETQ. The CDR3 here is CASSLSGETQYF. The DNA for the CDR3 is TGCGCCAGCAGCTTGTCAGGGGAGACCCAGTACTTC.

This chain links TRBV7-9 with TRBJ2-2, with 9 bases lining up with TRBD1. The CDR3 extends over 14 amino acids. V trimming: 5 bases; J trimming: 6 bases; junction bases outside the gene matches: 4. Germline CDR1 and CDR2: SEHNR and FQNEAQ (reference sequence). This chain's CDR3 is CASSQQGAAGELFF. The CDR3, as DNA: TGTGCCAGCAGCCAACAGGGGGCCGCCGGGGAGCTGTTTTTT.

V and J are TRBV6-6 and TRBJ1-5, with 7 bases fitting TRBD1. CDR1 and CDR2 (germline): MNHNY, SVGAGI (reference sequence). This CDR3 spans 16 amino acids. Losses at the gene ends were 2 bases for V and 0 bases for J; bases not matched to a gene: 4. The CDR3 here is CASSYQGGYSNQPQHF. CDR3 DNA sequence: TGTGCCAGCAGTTACCAGGGGGGCTATAGCAATCAGCCCCAGCATTTT.

The chain joins TRBV4-1 to TRBJ1-2; D not certain. The CDR3 length is 16 residues. Germline V gives CDR1 MGHRA, CDR2 YSYEKL. V was trimmed by 0 bases and J by 8 bases, leaving 19 bases between them. CDR3 in DNA: TGCGCCAGCAGCCAAGATCCTCTTCGCTCCCTCGGGGGCTACACCTTC. It codes for CASSQDPLRSLGGYTF.

V usage is TRBV28 and J usage is TRBJ2-2, with a weak D call TRBD1 (6 bases). V was cut by 2 bases and J by 7 bases, with 14 bases left in between. This CDR3 is built from 15 residues. The germline gives CDR1 MDHEN, CDR2 SYDVKM. The CDR3 sequence: CASSLGTTGLGELFF. DNA for the CDR3: TGTGCCAGCAGTTTAGGGACCACAGGGCTCGGGGAGCTGTTTTTT.

The chain employs TRBV9 and TRBJ2-7, with 9 bases that match TRBD1. CDR3 length: 14 amino acids. Trimming cost V 3 bases and J 3 bases; bases outside gene matches: 4. Germline V gives CDR1 SGDLS, CDR2 YYNGEE. The CDR3 nucleotides are TGTGCCAGCAGCGAGGGGACAGGGAACTACGAGCAGTACTTC. Its translation: CASSEGTGNYEQYF.

The CDR3 sequence is CASNYLDMPNYGYTF. The CDR3 DNA sequence: TGTGCCAGCAATTATTTAGACATGCCGAACTATGGCTACACCTTC. The rearrangement uses TRBV28 and TRBJ1-2; D unclear. Trimming stripped 7 bases from V and 2 bases from J, with 17 bases between. Germline V CDR1 and CDR2: MDHEN, SYDVKM. The CDR3 is made up of 15 amino acids.

The V call is TRBV27, the J call TRBJ2-7; 9 bases map to TRBD1. The CDR3 sequence is 15 residues long. V trimming: 4 bases; J trimming: 1 base; junction bases outside the gene matches: 5. Germline CDR1 reads MNHEY; CDR2 reads SMNVEV (reference sequence). CDR3 residues: CASSSTGGASYEQYF. The DNA for the CDR3 is TGTGCCAGCAGTTCAACAGGGGGCGCTTCCTACGAGCAGTACTTC.

This chain connects TRBV5-1 to TRBJ2-1, with 13 bases fitting TRBD2. The CDR3 loop spans 18 amino acids. CDR1 and CDR2 (germline): SGHRS, YFSETQ. J gave up 4 bases and V 3 bases, and 10 bases lay outside the gene matches. The CDR3 here is CASSSPGLAGAFYNEQFF. The CDR3 bases are TGCGCCAGCAGCTCCCCAGGACTAGCGGGGGCCTTTTACAATGAGCAGTTCTTC.

This clone has just a few counts. CDR3 sequence reads: CASSQDTGGRSNQPQHF. CDR3 nucleotides: TGTGCCAGCAGCCAAGATACCGGGGGAAGGAGCAATCAGCCCCAGCATTTT. The chain carries TRBV4-2 and TRBJ1-5; a possible D gene is TRBD1 (5 bases). Deletions cut 0 bases from V and 1 base from J, with 13 bases between. In germline, CDR1 is LGHNA, CDR2 YNFKEQ. The CDR3 extends over 17 amino acids.

The J gene is TRBJ1-4, the V gene TRBV7-6; perhaps TRBD1 as D (6 bases). The length of the CDR3 is 14 residues. Trimming pared 6 bases from V and 4 bases from J, leaving 12 bases between. CDR1 is SGHVS, CDR2 FNYEAQ, per germline. In DNA, the CDR3 is TGTGCCAGCAGTCAGGACAGACTTAATGAAAAACTGTTTTTT. Translated: CASSQDRLNEKLFF.

The V call is TRBV18, the J call TRBJ2-7; D is perhaps TRBD1 (6 bases). This CDR3 has 14 amino acids. The germline CDR1 and CDR2 sequences are KGHSH and LQKENI. Trimming left V 3 bases short and J 3 bases short, with 12 bases between. The CDR3 loop reads CASSPGHTDYEQYF. The CDR3 nucleotides are TGTGCCAGCTCACCGGGACACACCGACTACGAGCAGTACTTC.

The rearrangement links TRBV4-2 to TRBJ2-1; 8 nucleotides line up with TRBD1. V lost 4 bases to trimming and J lost 0 bases; unmatched junction nucleotides: 2. This CDR3 has 15 amino acids. Germline V gene sequence: CDR1 LGHNA, CDR2 YNFKEQ. CDR3 nucleotides: TGTGCCAGCAGCCGGACAGGGCGCTCCTACAATGAGCAGTTCTTC. This gives the protein CASSRTGRSYNEQFF.

This clone occurred a few times. This CDR3 is CASRRPPNTGELFF. For the CDR3, the DNA is TGTGCCTCCCGGAGGCCCCCGAACACCGGGGAGCTGTTTTTT. The chain carries TRBV6-5 and TRBJ2-2, with D perhaps TRBD2 (5 bases). V dropped 11 bases and J dropped 0 bases, with 13 bases sitting between them. Germline CDR1 reads MNHEY; CDR2 reads SVGAGI. CDR3 length: 14 amino acids.

This chain joins TRBV15 and TRBJ1-5; D remains unclear. Germline V gene data show CDR1 as LNHNV and CDR2 as YYDKDF (reference sequence). The CDR3 is made up of 15 amino acids. Trimming took off 0 bases at V and 1 base at J, with 7 bases between the two ends. CDR3: CATSRESGSNQPQHF. DNA of the CDR3: TGTGCCACCAGCAGAGAATCGGGGAGCAATCAGCCCCAGCATTTT.

This clone was seen once. The rearrangement uses TRBV7-9 and TRBJ1-1, with 7 bases aligning to TRBD1. Per the germline V gene, CDR1 is SEHNR and CDR2 is FQNEAQ (reference sequence). Unmatched junction bases numbered 12, after V lost 7 bases and J lost 1 base. The CDR3 totals 16 residues. In nucleotides, the CDR3 is TGTGCCAGCACGGGTTGGGCAGGGGGTGCGAACACTGAAGCTTTCTTT. Protein: CASTGWAGGANTEAFF.

This chain uses TRBV7-6 with TRBJ2-1; perhaps TRBD2 as D (5 bases). Deletions cut 1 base from V and 9 bases from J, with 13 bases between. The CDR3 length is 14 residues. The germline V gene encodes CDR1 SGHVS and CDR2 FNYEAQ. The CDR3 is CASSLGLARAEQFF. The CDR3 DNA follows: TGTGCCAGCAGCTTAGGGTTGGCGAGGGCTGAGCAGTTCTTC.

The chain carries TRBV9 and TRBJ2-2, with TRBD1 as a possible D gene (6 bases). This CDR3 is 14 amino acids long. Germline CDR1 and CDR2: SGDLS and YYNGEE. V lost 0 bases and J 6 bases, leaving 9 bases between the germline ends. The chain's CDR3 is CASSVVPGAGELFF. CDR3 sequence (DNA): TGTGCCAGCAGCGTAGTCCCAGGGGCCGGGGAGCTGTTTTTT.

CDR3 sequence: CASSLRPRLAGGVDTQYF. The CDR3 DNA sequence: TGTGCCAGCAGCTTACGCCCCAGACTAGCGGGGGGGGTAGATACGCAGTATTTT. The genes are TRBV11-2 and TRBJ2-3, with 14 nucleotides matching TRBD2. This CDR3 region has 18 residues. Trimming removed 2 bases from V and 5 bases from J; junction bases left unmatched: 9. Germline V CDR1 and CDR2: SGHAT, FQNNGV.

The chain has TRBV29-1 and TRBJ2-5; TRBD2 aligns across 7 bases. V lost 2 bases to trimming and J lost 1 base; unmatched junction nucleotides: 4. The CDR3 has 14 amino acids. Germline loops: CDR1 SQVTM, CDR2 ANQGSEA. CDR3 sequence reads: CSVEKSSGQETQYF. The CDR3 nucleotides are TGCAGCGTTGAAAAGTCTAGCGGCCAAGAGACCCAGTACTTC.

The V and J genes are TRBV5-1 and TRBJ1-2, with 9 bases matching TRBD1. CDR1 SGHRS and CDR2 YFSETQ come from the germline V gene. This CDR3 is built from 16 residues. V gave up 0 bases and J gave up 4 bases; unmatched junction bases: 7. CDR3 in amino acids: CASSLAQGATLYGYTF. DNA of the CDR3: TGCGCCAGCAGCTTGGCACAGGGGGCGACCCTCTATGGCTACACCTTC.

For the CDR3, the DNA is TGTGCCAGCAGCACCCAACAGGGGAGGACGCAGTATTTT. Amino acids: CASSTQQGRTQYF. The chain couples TRBV9 to TRBJ2-3, with a weak D call TRBD1 (7 bases). There are 13 residues in the CDR3. V lost 4 bases and J lost 9, with 15 bases in between. CDR1 is SGDLS and CDR2 is YYNGEE in the germline V gene.